Given below is one T cell receptor (beta chain) in context. Its specificity is not known. CDR3-region Arm-PCR and iRepertoire HTBI primers produced the TCR beta libraries. MiXCR, run by TCRdb on the multiplex PCR reads, gives a single entry per CDR3 protein. Of 530,000 or so distinct CDR3 sequences in the sample, roughly 12% were seen once. The germline CDR1 and CDR2 sequences are SEHNR and FQNEAQ (reference sequence). The CDR3 consists of 17 residues. V shed 7 bases, J shed 1 base, and the junction held 16 bases outside the gene matches. The data originate from a study of regulatory T cells in long-lasting Graves disease. Study-level points and caveats: Persistent disease preferred TRBV28, TRBJ1-2 and TRBJ2-5; new disease, TRBV20-1 and TRBJ2-1.

Time point given: newly diagnosed GD, antithyroid drugs for less than 3 months. The TCR library was prepared using RNA isolated from PBMCs. These sequences were also reported in another study, on T cells in Graves' hyperthyroidism and ophthalmopathy. That investigation notes: Researchers ran a first-round RT-PCR on the TCR CDR3 using the HTBI primer set. Blood also showed most of the thyroid clonotypes that were expanded above 0.001.

The TCR originated in a man aged 25-40 years with Graves disease. The sample here was peripheral blood mononuclear cells (PBMCs), taken at new diagnosis, from a patient treated with antithyroid drugs. The genes are TRBV7-9 and TRBJ2-7; 7 nucleotides agree with TRBD2. In nucleotides, the CDR3 is TGTGCCAGCACCCGAGTCTTCGCGGGAGAGCTGTCCTACGAGCAGTACTTC. It yields the protein CASTRVFAGELSYEQYF.